These 15 T cell receptor beta chains were sequenced from one sample in a study of CD8 T cells in ankylosing spondylitis. TCRdb processed the 5' RACE reads anew with MiXCR; each CDR3 protein has one entry. In the table there are around 150,000 distinct CDR3 sequences, around 20% of which are singletons. Sequencing input: blood, either unsorted or a sorted T cell fraction (not recorded which). Every receptor here comes from a male donor with ankylosing spondylitis or in good health (not recorded which).

This clonotype was seen many times. The V and J genes are TRBV5-1 and TRBJ2-2; TRBD1 aligns across 7 bases. CDR1 is SGHRS and CDR2 is YFSETQ in the germline V gene. The J segment lost 6 bases and the V segment lost 0 bases, leaving 5 bases of the junction unmatched. This CDR3 comprises 15 residues. The CDR3 DNA follows: TGCGCCAGCAGCTTGGATAGGGGGCAACCCGGGGAGCTGTTTTTT. This gives the protein CASSLDRGQPGELFF.

There are many counts of this clonotype. The CDR3 nucleotides are TGTGCCAGCAATATCCCGTCGAGCTCTGGAAACACCATATATTTT. Protein product: CASNIPSSSGNTIYF. This chain joins TRBV28 and TRBJ1-3; no firm D call. Germline loops: CDR1 MDHEN, CDR2 SYDVKM. The V and J ends lost 7 bases and 0 bases respectively, with 13 bases between them. CDR3 length: 15 amino acids.

This clonotype was seen repeatedly, ten times or more. The rearrangement links TRBV18 to TRBJ2-5, with D possibly TRBD2 on 5 matching bases. Trimming left V 8 bases short and J 2 bases short, with 9 bases between. Germline V gene lookup returns CDR1 KGHSH and CDR2 LQKENI. The CDR3 is 12 residues long. This chain's CDR3 is CASTRAQETQYF. The CDR3 DNA follows: TGTGCCAGCACGCGGGCGCAAGAGACCCAGTACTTC.

This chain connects TRBV4-2 to TRBJ2-1; TRBD1 is a possible D gene (5 bases). Trimming removed 1 base at V and 16 bases at J, with 26 bases between. Germline CDR1 LGHNA, CDR2 YNFKEQ. The CDR3 is 16 amino acids. The DNA for the CDR3 is TGTGCCAGCAGCCAAGGAGGAACCACCGGGCAGGGTGGAACTTTCTTC. Amino acids: CASSQGGTTGQGGTFF.

The chain has TRBV12-3 or TRBV12-4 and TRBJ1-1; 7 bases match TRBD1. This CDR3 has 13 amino acids. V was pared by 1 base and J by 8 bases, with 4 bases of the junction left unmatched. CDR3 sequence (DNA): TGTGCCAGCAGTTTAGTCAGGGGGGCGGAAGCTTTCTTT. Its translation is CASSLVRGAEAFF.

A few counts support this clonotype. The chain links TRBV28 to TRBJ2-3, with D unclear. Germline V gene sequence: CDR1 MDHEN, CDR2 SYDVKM. The V and J ends lost 1 base and 0 bases respectively, with 11 bases between them. The CDR3 extends over 16 amino acids. CDR3 protein: CASSLSLTPSTDTQYF. The DNA for the CDR3 is TGTGCCAGCAGTTTATCCCTGACACCTAGCACAGATACGCAGTATTTT.

The chain has TRBV28 and TRBJ1-2; D is ambiguous. Germline values: CDR1 MDHEN, CDR2 SYDVKM. The CDR3 extends over 15 amino acids. V was shortened by 1 base and J by 2 bases, with 11 bases between the two germline ends. This CDR3 is CASSLSQELNYGYTF. The CDR3 coding sequence is TGTGCCAGCAGTTTATCCCAGGAGCTCAACTATGGCTACACCTTC.

This clonotype was picked up a small number of times. The chain recombines TRBV12-3 or TRBV12-4 with TRBJ1-3; D unclear. This CDR3 region has 15 residues. Trimming left V 7 bases short and J 0 bases short, with 13 bases between. CDR3 loop: CASIRTFSSGNTIYF. The CDR3 DNA is TGTGCCAGCATCCGGACGTTCAGCTCTGGAAACACCATATATTTT.

This clonotype was recorded a few times. This sequence joins TRBV28 and TRBJ1-1, with D hard to call. The V end was cut by 2 bases, the J end by 0 bases, with 7 bases between. Germline CDR1 and CDR2: MDHEN and SYDVKM. The CDR3 totals 14 residues. CDR3 in amino acids: CASSLIALNTEAFF. Here the CDR3 DNA reads TGTGCCAGCAGTTTAATCGCTTTGAACACTGAAGCTTTCTTT.

The V and J genes are TRBV20-1 and TRBJ2-3; TRBD2 aligns across 14 bases. Germline CDR1 and CDR2: DFQATT and SNEGSKA (reference sequence). V lost 5 bases to trimming and J lost 4 bases; unmatched junction nucleotides: 11. This CDR3 is 17 amino acids long. The CDR3 region is CSADERLAGGHPDTQYF. CDR3 DNA sequence: TGCAGTGCTGACGAACGACTAGCGGGAGGGCACCCAGATACGCAGTATTTT.

The CDR3 is CASSLAPTVYEQYF. Written as DNA, the CDR3 is TGTGCCAGCAGCTTAGCCCCGACAGTATACGAGCAGTACTTC. The chain joins TRBV11-2 to TRBJ2-7; D may be TRBD1 (5 bases). Germline V CDR1 and CDR2: SGHAT, FQNNGV. The CDR3 has 14 residues. Trimming stripped 1 base from V and 4 bases from J, with 11 bases between.

This clonotype has ten or more counts. This chain joins TRBV29-1 and TRBJ1-4, with D unclear. The CDR3 has 10 amino acids. The V gene lost 7 bases and the J gene lost 8 bases, with 8 bases spanning the gap. From germline, CDR1 is SQVTM and CDR2 ANQGSEA. The CDR3 bases are TGCAGCGCCCGGGGAGAAAAACTGTTTTTT. This gives the protein CSARGEKLFF.

This clonotype has at least ten counts. The rearrangement uses TRBV4-1 and TRBJ2-3; perhaps TRBD2 as D (6 bases). In germline, CDR1 is MGHRA, CDR2 YSYEKL. V gave up 4 bases and J gave up 2 bases, with 13 bases separating them. The CDR3 is 15 amino acids. The CDR3 is CASSPSGRYTDTQYF. The CDR3 nucleotides read TGCGCCAGCAGCCCGAGCGGGCGATACACAGATACGCAGTATTTT.

This clonotype was counted ten times or more. The chain is built from TRBV24-1 and TRBJ2-1; TRBD2 agrees at 14 bases. The CDR3 extends over 16 amino acids. The J segment lost 6 bases and the V segment lost 5 bases, leaving 5 bases of the junction unmatched. Germline V gene data show CDR1 as KGHDR and CDR2 as SFDVKD. The CDR3: CATSAAGLAGGNEQFF. The CDR3 DNA follows: TGTGCCACCAGTGCTGCCGGACTAGCGGGAGGCAATGAGCAGTTCTTC.

This clonotype was observed at least ten times. V gene TRBV7-2 combines with J gene TRBJ2-1; TRBD1 might be the D (6 bases). Per the germline V gene, CDR1 is SGHTA and CDR2 is FQGNSA. The CDR3 length is 16 residues. The V end was cut by 0 bases, the J end by 5 bases, with 14 bases between. The CDR3 region is CASSLALWGLDNEQFF. The CDR3, as DNA: TGTGCCAGCAGCTTAGCGCTTTGGGGGCTGGACAATGAGCAGTTCTTC.